A single sample gave rise to the 18 T cell receptor beta chains below, sequenced in a study of patients and donors after allogeneic stem cell transplantation. TCRdb ran MiXCR on the RT-PCR reads and lists one entry per CDR3 protein. The sample records over 400,000 distinct CDR3 sequences, 16% being singletons. Sequenced input: blood, either unsorted or a sorted T cell fraction (not recorded which). The receptors here all came from a human donor who was either an allogeneic HSCT recipient or a stem cell or donor lymphocyte infusion donor (not recorded which). It is not recorded whose cells these are; they may come from a transplant donor.

This clonotype was counted at least ten times. The gene calls are TRBV12-3 or TRBV12-4 and TRBJ2-7; D unclear. CDR3 length: 14 residues. The V and J ends lost 7 bases and 2 bases respectively, with 15 bases between them. The chain's CDR3 is CASTPAGLAYEQYF. In nucleotides, the CDR3 is TGTGCCAGCACCCCGGCAGGATTAGCCTACGAGCAGTACTTC.

This clonotype was observed a few times. The chain has TRBV5-1 and TRBJ2-1; D could derive from TRBD1 or TRBD2 (5 bases each). Germline values: CDR1 SGHRS, CDR2 YFSETQ. Trimming removed 4 bases at V and 7 bases at J, with 15 bases between. The length of the CDR3 is 14 residues. The CDR3 DNA reads as TGCGCCAGCAGCCGGGACGGAGTAGGGAATGAGCAGTTCTTC. Its protein product is CASSRDGVGNEQFF.

This chain connects TRBV4-2 to TRBJ2-1; D is ambiguous. Trimming stripped 0 bases from V and 3 bases from J, with 9 bases between. Germline V lookup: CDR1 LGHNA, CDR2 YNFKEQ. The CDR3 covers 15 residues. In nucleotides, the CDR3 is TGTGCCAGCAGCCAAGATCAAACCAGCTACAATGAGCAGTTCTTC. Translation: CASSQDQTSYNEQFF.

V and J are TRBV7-9 and TRBJ1-5; TRBD1 matches 8 bases. The V gene end was trimmed by 5 bases and the J gene end by 2 bases; junction bases not matched to a gene: 8. CDR3 size: 16 residues. CDR1 SEHNR and CDR2 FQNEAQ come from the germline V gene (reference sequence). The CDR3 DNA is TGTGCCAGCAGCCTCCGGACAGGGAACCGCAATCAGCCCCAGCATTTT. Translating gives CASSLRTGNRNQPQHF.

This clonotype was picked up a small number of times. This rearrangement joins TRBV27 to TRBJ1-6, with TRBD1 identical over 8 bases. There are 15 residues in the CDR3. Germline trimming cut 7 bases from V and 5 bases from J; bases unmatched to any gene: 7. The V gene's germline CDR1 is MNHEY and CDR2 SMNVEV (reference sequence). In DNA, the CDR3 is TGTGCCAGCACCCGACACAGGGGGAATAATTCACCCCTCCACTTT. Amino acids: CASTRHRGNNSPLHF.

This clonotype was counted ten times or more. The rearrangement uses TRBV4-2 and TRBJ2-2; 8 bases map to TRBD2. The CDR3 has 18 residues. Germline assignment: CDR1 LGHNA and CDR2 YNFKEQ. The ends lost 4 bases at V and 7 bases at J; junction bases unmatched: 17. CDR3 protein: CASSPKLTARGTSGELFF. CDR3 in DNA: TGTGCCAGCAGCCCTAAACTAACGGCGAGGGGGACTAGCGGGGAGCTGTTTTTT.

This clonotype was recorded a few times. The rearrangement joins TRBV6-1 to TRBJ1-2; weak D call: TRBD1 (6 bases). CDR3 length: 13 amino acids. The V end was cut by 2 bases, the J end by 8 bases, with 12 bases between. Germline V gene lookup returns CDR1 MNHNS and CDR2 SASEGT. The CDR3 here is CASSESWGQGYTF. In DNA, the CDR3 is TGTGCCAGCAGTGAAAGTTGGGGGCAAGGCTACACCTTC.

The chain combines TRBV9 with TRBJ2-1, with D possibly called TRBD1 or TRBD2 (5 bases each). V gave up 4 bases and J gave up 10 bases, with 9 bases separating them. Germline V gives CDR1 SGDLS, CDR2 YYNGEE. The length of the CDR3 is 11 residues. CDR3 bases: TGTGCCAGCAGCCCGGGGACGGAGCAGTTCTTC. Translated, it gives CASSPGTEQFF.

The sample holds many counts of this clonotype. The V gene is TRBV12-3 or TRBV12-4, the J gene TRBJ2-1, with D unresolved. There are 15 residues in the CDR3. V lost 2 bases to trimming and J lost 0 bases, with 8 bases between them. This chain's CDR3 is CASSLFPTSYNEQFF. The CDR3 nucleotides are TGTGCCAGCAGTTTATTCCCAACCTCCTACAATGAGCAGTTCTTC.

The V call is TRBV19, the J call TRBJ1-5; TRBD1 matches 8 bases. The V and J ends lost 3 bases and 7 bases, in that order; junction bases with no gene match: 5. Germline V lookup: CDR1 LNHDA, CDR2 SQIVND (reference sequence). CDR3 length equals 14 residues. The CDR3 region is CASSIPGDRQPQHF. The DNA of the CDR3 is TGTGCCAGTAGTATTCCAGGGGACAGGCAGCCCCAGCATTTT.

This clonotype was seen many times. The chain joins TRBV9 to TRBJ2-2, with unresolved D. In germline, CDR1 is SGDLS, CDR2 YYNGEE. Trimming took 4 bases from V and 3 from J, leaving 4 bases between them. There are 12 residues in the CDR3. Here the CDR3 reads CASSTYTGELFF. DNA for the CDR3: TGTGCCAGCAGCACATACACCGGGGAGCTGTTTTTT.

As to this clonotype: A much larger clone lies a single base off, so this may be a read error. J is TRBJ1-5 and V is TRBV5-1; the D is unclear. The DNA end is a closer match to TRBJ2-3, so the J assignment may be wrong. The CDR3 loop spans 15 amino acids. Germline-derived CDR1 and CDR2 are SGHRS and YFSETQ. In DNA form, the CDR3 reads TGCGCCAGCAGCCCAGTTGGAATTGGAAACGGGCCCCAGTATTTT. Amino acid sequence: CASSPVGIGNGPQYF.

This clonotype was seen more than once but under ten times. The chain carries TRBV6-2 or TRBV6-3 and TRBJ2-2; TRBD1 or TRBD2 may be the D gene (5 bases each). Trimming removed 1 base from V and 0 bases from J, with 12 bases in between. The germline CDR1 and CDR2 sequences are MNHEY and SVGEGT. The length of the CDR3 is 17 residues. The CDR3 DNA follows: TGTGCCAGCAGTTACTTGAGGGTCAGGGCGAACACCGGGGAGCTGTTTTTT. Its translation is CASSYLRVRANTGELFF.

This clonotype was counted between two and nine times. CDR3 sequence: CSASRLAGKADTQYF. CDR3 DNA: TGCAGTGCTAGCCGACTAGCGGGAAAAGCAGATACGCAGTATTTT. The chain combines TRBV20-1 with TRBJ2-3; the match to TRBD2 covers 11 bases. With 3 bases clipped from V and 4 bases from J, the junction kept 6 bases outside the gene matches. Germline loops: CDR1 DFQATT, CDR2 SNEGSKA (reference sequence). The CDR3 covers 15 residues.

This clonotype has more than one count but fewer than ten. The V gene is TRBV5-5, the J gene TRBJ1-5, with TRBD1 identical over 8 bases. V was clipped by 5 bases and J by 1 base; unmatched bases: 14. The CDR3 extends over 18 amino acids. Germline CDR1 and CDR2: SGHKS and YYEKEE (reference sequence). CDR3 residues: CASSFDRGGFRSNQPQHF. The CDR3 bases are TGTGCCAGCAGTTTCGACAGGGGCGGGTTTAGGAGCAATCAGCCCCAGCATTTT.

This clonotype has only a few counts. This sequence joins TRBV4-3 and TRBJ2-1; no clear D gene. Between the trimmed V and J ends, which lost 0 bases and 11 bases, there was a span of 11 bases. CDR1 and CDR2 from the germline V gene are LGHNA and YSLEER. This CDR3 region has 13 residues. The CDR3 region is CASSQDPYGKQFF. CDR3 nucleotide sequence: TGCGCCAGCAGCCAAGATCCCTACGGAAAGCAGTTCTTC.

Only a few counts were recorded for this clonotype. The J gene is TRBJ1-3, the V gene TRBV12-3 or TRBV12-4; D is ambiguous. The CDR3 spans 16 residues. Trimming removed 4 bases from V and 3 bases from J, with 16 bases in between. The CDR3 is CASSWTHGPRGNTIYF. CDR3 sequence (DNA): TGTGCCAGCAGTTGGACCCACGGACCCCGTGGAAACACCATATATTTT.

This clonotype was seen just once. V is TRBV9 and J is TRBJ2-1; D is ambiguous. Per germline, CDR1 SGDLS and CDR2 YYNGEE. The CDR3 contains 12 residues. The V gene lost 0 bases and the J gene lost 8 bases, with 6 bases spanning the gap. CDR3 in amino acids: CASSVDLDEQFF. The DNA of the CDR3 is TGTGCCAGCAGCGTAGATCTCGATGAGCAGTTCTTC.